The 24 T cell receptor beta chains listed next were all sequenced from one sample in a study of blood T cell repertoires in COVID-19. This table comes from immunoSEQ multiplex PCR, and its TCRdb copy is limited to in-frame clones, with some not included. Counted here are 250,000 to 350,000 clones, 80% to 90% occurring once; the ten biggest clones make up around 0.8%. Sequencing was done on a sample of peripheral blood. These receptors came from a man aged 30 to 39 with acute or convalescent COVID-19.

The V and J genes are TRBV28 and TRBJ1-5; the D is unclear. The CDR3 length is 12 residues. V gave up 8 bases and J gave up 3 bases, with 8 bases separating them. Germline V lookup: CDR1 MDHEN, CDR2 SYDVKM. CDR3 protein: CASSGNNQPQHF. The CDR3 coding sequence is TGTGCCAGCTCGGGAAACAATCAGCCCCAGCATTTT.

For this clone: The junction shows a germline mismatch at one end, possibly a read error. This CDR3 is CASSTPGGRDSQTF. CDR3 in DNA: TGTGCCAGCAGCACACCTGGAGGGCGGGACTCCCAAACCTTC. The V call is TRBV3-1 (or the pseudogene TRBV3-2), the J call TRBJ2-7; D might be TRBD2 (6 bases). The CDR3 extends over 14 amino acids. Germline V CDR1 and CDR2: LGHDT, YNNKEL (reference sequence).

This chain connects TRBV3-1 (or the pseudogene TRBV3-2) to TRBJ1-2; 11 nucleotides align to TRBD1. CDR1 LGHDT and CDR2 YNNKEL come from the germline V gene (reference sequence). J lost 4 bases, V lost 1 base, and 2 bases had no gene match. The CDR3 sequence is 15 residues long. CDR3 DNA: TGTGCCAGCAGCCAAGCCGGGACAGGGGGCTATGGCTACACCTTC. It codes for CASSQAGTGGYGYTF.

This CDR3 is CASNPGFRLDYGYTF. The CDR3 DNA sequence: TGTGCCAGTAACCCCGGTTTCCGACTAGACTATGGCTACACCTTC. The V call is TRBV19, the J call TRBJ1-2; D gene ambiguous. Germline-derived CDR1 and CDR2 are LNHDA and SQIVND (reference sequence). The CDR3 has 15 amino acids. Trimming shortened V by 7 bases and J by 3 bases, and 18 bases separated the two germline ends.

The chain employs TRBV5-1 and TRBJ2-3, with TRBD1 matching 7 bases. The CDR3 has 13 residues. Germline V gene sequence: CDR1 SGHRS, CDR2 YFSETQ. Losses at the gene ends were 6 bases for V and 2 bases for J; bases not matched to a gene: 3. The CDR3 DNA reads as TGCGCCAGCAACACAGGGGACACAGATACGCAGTATTTT. Translating it yields CASNTGDTDTQYF.

The gene calls are TRBV11-2 and TRBJ1-2, with 9 positions matching TRBD1. The trim removed 5 bases at V and 4 bases at J, leaving 5 bases unmatched. Per germline, CDR1 SGHAT and CDR2 FQNNGV. The CDR3 is 14 residues long. In nucleotides, the CDR3 is TGTGCCAGCAGCCCAGGACAGGGGTCCTATGGCTACACCTTC. This encodes CASSPGQGSYGYTF.

The chain uses TRBV25-1 and TRBJ1-1; 9 positions agree with TRBD1. Unmatched junction bases numbered 8, after V lost 4 bases and J lost 8 bases. Germline-derived CDR1 and CDR2 are MGHDK and SYGVNS. The CDR3 is 14 residues long. For the CDR3, the DNA is TGTGCCAGCAGTGCGAAACAGGGGGCTCAGGAAGCTTTCTTT. This gives the protein CASSAKQGAQEAFF.

For the CDR3, the DNA is TGTGCCAGCAGTGACCTCAGGGGGCGGAGGGACGGGAGCTCCTACAATGAGCAGTTCTTC. Amino acids: CASSDLRGRRDGSSYNEQFF. The chain carries TRBV6-4 and TRBJ2-1; the match to TRBD1 covers 8 bases. The length of the CDR3 is 20 residues. The germline gives CDR1 MRHNA, CDR2 SNTAGT. The J segment lost 0 bases and the V segment lost 2 bases, leaving 15 bases of the junction unmatched.

CDR3 in DNA: TGTGCCAGCGGAACAGTCGTAGGCTACACCTTC. Translated, it gives CASGTVVGYTF. The V and J genes are TRBV28 and TRBJ1-2; no firm D call. This CDR3 is 11 amino acids long. The germline gives CDR1 MDHEN, CDR2 SYDVKM. Trimming took 8 bases from V and 8 from J, leaving 12 bases between them.

The rearrangement joins TRBV15 to TRBJ1-1; 8 nucleotides align to TRBD1. The CDR3 extends over 15 amino acids. Germline assignment: CDR1 LNHNV and CDR2 YYDKDF (reference sequence). With V trimmed by 1 base and J by 1 base, 2 bases remained unmatched. As DNA, the CDR3 is TGTGCCACCAGCAGAGGACAGGGGCGGAACACTGAAGCTTTCTTT. Protein: CATSRGQGRNTEAFF.

CDR3 coding DNA: TGTGCCAGCAGTAAAACGGGGGGAACTGGAAACACCATATATTTT. Its translation is CASSKTGGTGNTIYF. The chain combines TRBV27 with TRBJ1-3; TRBD1 might be the D (5 bases). Trimming removed 5 bases from V and 2 bases from J, with 13 bases in between. Germline CDR1 is MNHEY and CDR2 is SMNVEV (reference sequence). The length of the CDR3 is 15 residues.

The chain recombines TRBV5-1 with TRBJ2-1; TRBD2 agrees at 9 bases. V shed 4 bases and J 4 bases; nucleotides not matched to a gene: 9. The germline V gene encodes CDR1 SGHRS and CDR2 YFSETQ. This CDR3 region has 16 residues. CDR3 DNA: TGCGCCAGCAGCGCAGGACTAGCGATAGGGTACAATGAGCAGTTCTTC. As protein: CASSAGLAIGYNEQFF.

The gene calls are TRBV12-3 or TRBV12-4 and TRBJ1-1; 8 nucleotides agree with TRBD1. Trimming took 3 bases from V and 9 from J; bases not matched to a gene: 3. This CDR3 contains 12 residues. The CDR3 loop reads CASSFVRGQAFF. The CDR3 nucleotides are TGTGCCAGCAGTTTTGTCAGGGGGCAAGCTTTCTTT.

J is TRBJ2-2 and V is TRBV5-8, with 7 positions matching TRBD1. Trimming took 5 bases from V and 3 from J; bases not matched to a gene: 13. CDR3 length: 17 amino acids. From germline, CDR1 is SGHTS and CDR2 YDEGEE. CDR3 sequence: CASSSYLGQWDTGELFF. The CDR3 coding sequence is TGTGCCAGCAGTTCATACCTGGGACAGTGGGACACCGGGGAGCTGTTTTTT.

The chain has TRBV6-5 and TRBJ2-5; D remains unclear. With 6 bases removed from V and 1 base from J, the gap between germline ends came to 12 bases. The CDR3 consists of 14 residues. Germline V gene lookup returns CDR1 MNHEY and CDR2 SVGAGI. CDR3 loop: CASSKLGPQETQYF. DNA for the CDR3: TGTGCCAGCAGCAAACTGGGCCCCCAAGAGACCCAGTACTTC.

The chain carries TRBV6-5 and TRBJ1-2, with 7 positions matching TRBD1. Germline CDR1 is MNHEY and CDR2 is SVGAGI. Losses at the gene ends were 6 bases for V and 5 bases for J; bases not matched to a gene: 12. This CDR3 comprises 15 residues. The CDR3 DNA reads TGTGCCAGCAGCCGTACCCGACAGGGCGGGTATGGCTACACCTTC. Protein sequence: CASSRTRQGGYGYTF.

Comments on this clone: This specimen includes other DNA sequences encoding the same CDR3. V gene TRBV5-1 combines with J gene TRBJ2-2; D unclear. CDR1 and CDR2 (germline): SGHRS, YFSETQ. The CDR3 consists of 14 residues. Trimming took off 4 bases at V and 1 base at J, with 8 bases between the two ends. The DNA of the CDR3 is TGCGCCAGCAGCCTGCCCGGGAACACCGGGGAGCTGTTTTTT. It is translated as CASSLPGNTGELFF. The full variable domain, completed using reference TRBV5-1 and TRBJ2-2, is KAGVTQTPRYLIKTRGQQVTLSCSPISGHRSVSWYQQTPGQGLQFLFEYFSETQRNKGNFPGRFSGRQFSNSRSEMNVSTLELGDSALYLCASSLPGNTGELFFGEGSRLTVL.

V usage is TRBV27 and J usage is TRBJ2-1, with 9 positions matching TRBD2. CDR3 size: 18 residues. Germline V gives CDR1 MNHEY, CDR2 SMNVEV (reference sequence). Unmatched junction bases numbered 19, after V lost 5 bases and J lost 8 bases. DNA for the CDR3: TGTGCCAGCAGTCCACTGACTAGCGGAATACCCAGGGGATATGAGCAGTTCTTC. Its translation: CASSPLTSGIPRGYEQFF.

V and J are TRBV2 and TRBJ2-5, with TRBD1 matching over 9 bases. Germline V gene lookup returns CDR1 SNHLY and CDR2 FYNNEI. The ends lost 7 bases at V and 5 bases at J; junction bases unmatched: 5. The CDR3 length is 13 residues. The CDR3 nucleotides read TGTGCCAGCATAGGGACAGGGATGGAGACCCAGTACTTC. It codes for CASIGTGMETQYF. The complete variable domain, with remaining parts taken from reference TRBV2 and TRBJ2-5, reads EPEVTQTPSHQVTQMGQEVILRCVPISNHLYFYWYRQILGQKVEFLVSFYNNEISEKSEIFDDQFSVERPDGSNFTLKIRSTKLEDSAMYFCASIGTGMETQYFGPGTRLLVL.

This sequence joins TRBV18 and TRBJ2-7; 7 positions agree with TRBD1. This CDR3 contains 16 residues. With V trimmed by 3 bases and J by 3 bases, 11 bases remained unmatched. Germline lookup yields CDR1 KGHSH and CDR2 LQKENI. CDR3 sequence reads: CASSPLSSGTDYEQYF. The CDR3 DNA reads as TGTGCCAGCTCACCGCTCTCGTCCGGGACAGACTACGAGCAGTACTTC.

The chain carries TRBV6-5 and TRBJ1-6, with D unresolved. CDR3 length equals 15 residues. Germline CDR1 reads MNHEY; CDR2 reads SVGAGI. Trimming left V 0 bases short and J 15 bases short, with 18 bases between. The CDR3: CASSYSSGIDQLLHF. As DNA, the CDR3 is TGTGCCAGCAGTTACTCGTCGGGGATCGATCAACTCCTCCACTTT.

This rearrangement joins TRBV5-1 to TRBJ2-1; 9 positions match TRBD1. With V trimmed by 3 bases and J by 6 bases, 7 bases remained unmatched. Germline CDR1 reads SGHRS; CDR2 reads YFSETQ. The CDR3 length is 15 residues. This CDR3 reads CASSSGQGLVNEQFF. The CDR3 DNA is TGCGCCAGCAGCTCAGGACAGGGGTTGGTCAATGAGCAGTTCTTC.

This chain connects TRBV29-1 to TRBJ2-7, with a tentative D call TRBD1 (7 bases). Between the trimmed V and J ends, which lost 4 bases and 3 bases, there was a span of 22 bases. Germline V gene lookup returns CDR1 SQVTM and CDR2 ANQGSEA. The CDR3 consists of 16 residues. This CDR3 is CSVGLMGGTEFYEQYF. As DNA, the CDR3 is TGCAGCGTTGGGCTGATGGGCGGGACAGAATTCTACGAGCAGTACTTC.

The chain employs TRBV4-1 and TRBJ2-7; tentatively, D is TRBD2 (6 bases). Germline assignment: CDR1 MGHRA and CDR2 YSYEKL. Trimming stripped 4 bases from V and 3 bases from J, with 13 bases between. This CDR3 contains 14 residues. CDR3 protein: CASSLLLEGYEQYF. The CDR3 bases are TGCGCCAGCAGCCTCCTCTTGGAGGGCTACGAGCAGTACTTC.